Sequencing of this TCR beta chain was carried out in a study of post-analysis software for immune sequencing data. About the research overall: In terms of disease course, relapsing-remitting, secondary progressive and progressive-relapsing multiple sclerosis were included.

Comments on this clonotype: Its matching antigen is unknown.

This CDR3 is built from 13 residues. Germline V gene lookup returns CDR1 LNHNV and CDR2 YYDKDF (reference sequence). Incorporated into the TCR beta cDNA libraries were unique molecular identifiers, which served to reduce PCR and sequencing biases. It was from roughly 1 to 10 million T cells that about half a million cDNA molecules came. Via MiXCR, TCRdb re-called the PCR reads, giving one row per CDR3 protein. The sample has around 500,000 distinct CDR3 sequences, under 40% seen once; the top ten hold 5% to 6%. Study observations and caveats: Five or six TRBV segments were more frequent in patients than controls; TRBV5-6, TRBV5-1 and TRBV20-1 belonged to this group. Controls significantly exceeded multiple sclerosis patients in normalized Chao1 diversity.

What was sequenced was blood. The chain has TRBV15 and TRBJ2-7; D is unresolved. The tail of the sequence fits TRBJ2-5 better, so the J call may be wrong. This clonotype originated in a girl aged 2 to 17 with multiple sclerosis. CDR3 in amino acids: CATSTSSLETQYF. CDR3 in DNA: TGTGCCACCAGCACGTCCAGCCTGGAGACCCAGTACTTC.